The 22 T cell receptor beta chains in this list originate from one sample, sequenced in a study of blood T cell repertoires in COVID-19. TCRdb's table, derived via immunoSEQ multiplex PCR, lists solely in-frame clones and lacks some. The table has about 120,000 clones, approximately 87% seen once. The sample comprised peripheral blood. These receptors all stem from a woman between 50 and 59 years old with acute or convalescent COVID-19.

The rearrangement joins TRBV29-1 to TRBJ2-5; tentatively, D is TRBD2 (7 bases). This CDR3 is 14 amino acids long. Germline V lookup: CDR1 SQVTM, CDR2 ANQGSEA. Deletions cut 6 bases from V and 5 bases from J, with 19 bases between. CDR3 protein: CSVGGPGDVETQYF. The CDR3 DNA reads as TGCAGCGTGGGAGGGCCAGGGGATGTTGAGACCCAGTACTTC.

The CDR3 nucleotides are TGCAGCGTTGAGCTCGGGGGACAGAATGAAGCTTTCTTT. This encodes CSVELGGQNEAFF. V gene TRBV29-1 combines with J gene TRBJ1-1; 7 nucleotides line up with TRBD1. V lost 3 bases to trimming and J lost 7 bases; unmatched junction nucleotides: 8. CDR3 length: 13 residues. Germline V gene lookup returns CDR1 SQVTM and CDR2 ANQGSEA.

This clone was found a few times. The rearrangement links TRBV7-2 to TRBJ2-2; 10 nucleotides align to TRBD1. V shed 4 bases, J shed 7 bases, and the junction held 6 bases outside the gene matches. CDR1 is SGHTA and CDR2 is FQGNSA in the germline V gene. The CDR3 sequence is 15 residues long. This chain's CDR3 is CASSSRTGGGGELFF. The DNA for the CDR3 is TGTGCCAGCAGCTCCCGGACAGGGGGGGGCGGGGAGCTGTTTTTT. Based on the CDR3 plus reference TRBV7-2 and TRBJ2-2, the full variable domain is GAGVSQSPSNKVTEKGKDVELRCDPISGHTALYWYRQSLGQGLEFLIYFQGNSAPDKSGLPSDRFSAERTGGSVSTLTIQRTQQEDSAVYLCASSSRTGGGGELFFGEGSRLTVL.

For this clone: Other DNA sequences in this specimen translate into the identical CDR3. DNA for the CDR3: TGTGCCAGCAGTTCGCAAGAGACCCAGTACTTC. Translated, it gives CASSSQETQYF. The rearrangement uses TRBV12-3 or TRBV12-4 and TRBJ2-5, with D unclear. The ends were cut back, 4 bases at V and 2 bases at J, with 2 bases in the middle. The CDR3 length is 11 residues.

The chain uses TRBV27 and TRBJ1-2; D remains unclear. This CDR3 has 14 residues. Per germline, CDR1 MNHEY and CDR2 SMNVEV (reference sequence). V lost 5 bases to trimming and J lost 3 bases, with 13 bases between them. Here the CDR3 DNA reads TGTGCCAGCAGTACCTACCCAACGGACTATGGCTACACCTTC. This sequence encodes CASSTYPTDYGYTF.

V is TRBV7-8 and J is TRBJ1-1; D is uncertain. The CDR3 extends over 16 amino acids. The germline gives CDR1 SGHVS, CDR2 FQNEAQ. Between the trimmed V and J ends, which lost 5 bases and 1 base, there was a span of 17 bases. CDR3 residues: CASSHGLRERNTEAFF. Here the CDR3 DNA reads TGTGCCAGCAGCCACGGGTTAAGGGAGAGGAACACTGAAGCTTTCTTT.

This sequence joins TRBV6-1 and TRBJ1-5; TRBD1 might be the D (5 bases). CDR3 size: 15 residues. The germline V gene has CDR1 MNHNS and CDR2 SASEGT. Trimming took off 1 base at V and 6 bases at J, with 13 bases between the two ends. CDR3 protein: CASSEVGGPLQPQHF. As DNA, the CDR3 is TGTGCCAGCAGTGAAGTGGGGGGTCCCCTTCAGCCCCAGCATTTT.

The chain couples TRBV9 to TRBJ1-2, with 9 positions matching TRBD1. J gave up 6 bases and V 4 bases, and 4 bases lay outside the gene matches. This CDR3 spans 13 amino acids. Germline V gives CDR1 SGDLS, CDR2 YYNGEE. DNA for the CDR3: TGTGCCAGCAGCTTGTACAGGGGGCATGGCTACACCTTC. Encoded protein: CASSLYRGHGYTF.

This clone was counted a few times. This chain links TRBV20-1 with TRBJ1-2; possibly TRBD1 for D (5 bases). The CDR3 is 11 amino acids. V dropped 4 bases and J dropped 5 bases, with 8 bases sitting between them. Germline assignment: CDR1 DFQATT and CDR2 SNEGSKA (reference sequence). CDR3 loop: CSATREYGYTF. The CDR3 DNA is TGCAGTGCTACCAGGGAATATGGCTACACCTTC.

The gene calls are TRBV11-3 and TRBJ1-6; a possible D gene is TRBD1 (5 bases). Trimming cost V 2 bases and J 0 bases, with 11 bases left between them. The germline V gene encodes CDR1 SGHNT and CDR2 YENEEA. CDR3 size: 17 residues. This CDR3 reads CASSLSWGDSYNSPLHF. In nucleotides, the CDR3 is TGTGCCAGCAGCTTATCTTGGGGGGACTCCTATAATTCACCCCTCCACTTT. Filled out from reference TRBV11-3 and TRBJ1-6, the complete variable domain reads EAGVVQSPRYKIIEKKQPVAFWCNPISGHNTLYWYLQNLGQGPELLIRYENEEAVDDSQLPKDRFSAERLKGVDSTLKIQPAELGDSAVYLCASSLSWGDSYNSPLHFGNGTRLTVT.

The chain combines TRBV3-1 (or the pseudogene TRBV3-2) with TRBJ2-1, with a possible D match to TRBD2 (6 bases). This CDR3 is 20 amino acids long. With 3 bases removed from V and 2 bases from J, the gap between germline ends came to 26 bases. The germline V gene has CDR1 LGHDT and CDR2 YNNKEL (reference sequence). The CDR3 protein is CASSHVDIIIAGGAYNEQFF. Written as DNA, the CDR3 is TGTGCCAGCAGCCACGTCGACATAATCATAGCCGGAGGGGCCTACAATGAGCAGTTCTTC.

The CDR3 DNA is TGTGCCAGCAGCGACCGGACAGTCTTGAACACTGAAGCTTTCTTT. Translated: CASSDRTVLNTEAFF. This chain links TRBV7-9 with TRBJ1-1; D is perhaps TRBD1 (6 bases). This CDR3 has 15 residues. Germline CDR1 is SEHNR and CDR2 is FQNEAQ (reference sequence). Trimming removed 5 bases from V and 0 bases from J, with 13 bases in between.

This clone was counted between two and nine times. This chain uses TRBV7-9 with TRBJ2-2; 7 bases are shared with TRBD2. This CDR3 has 14 amino acids. Losses at the gene ends were 5 bases for V and 6 bases for J; bases not matched to a gene: 6. Per the germline V gene, CDR1 is SEHNR and CDR2 is FQNEAQ (reference sequence). In nucleotides, the CDR3 is TGTGCCAGCAGCCCTATGGGGGGGTCCGGGGAGCTGTTTTTT. Translated, it gives CASSPMGGSGELFF.

The chain is built from TRBV9 and TRBJ1-1; D call uncertain. Trimming pared 2 bases from V and 4 bases from J, leaving 9 bases between. The CDR3 length is 13 residues. The V gene's germline CDR1 is SGDLS and CDR2 YYNGEE. This chain's CDR3 is CASSVKGGTEAFF. The CDR3 DNA follows: TGTGCCAGCAGCGTGAAGGGAGGCACTGAAGCTTTCTTT. The whole variable domain, remainder taken from reference TRBV9 and TRBJ1-1, is DSGVTQTPKHLITATGQRVTLRCSPRSGDLSVYWYQQSLDQGLQFLIQYYNGEERAKGNILERFSAQQFPDLHSELNLSSLELGDSALYFCASSVKGGTEAFFGQGTRLTVV.

J is TRBJ2-1 and V is TRBV12-3 or TRBV12-4, with 8 bases lining up with TRBD2. The CDR3 runs 13 residues. V shed 8 bases, J shed 7 bases, and the junction held 7 bases outside the gene matches. The chain's CDR3 is CASYGASGNEQFF. As DNA, the CDR3 is TGTGCCAGCTACGGGGCTAGCGGGAATGAGCAGTTCTTC.

The chain links TRBV25-1 to TRBJ2-1, with TRBD2 identical over 7 bases. CDR3 length: 14 residues. The germline V gene encodes CDR1 MGHDK and CDR2 SYGVNS. With 1 base clipped from V and 5 bases from J, the junction kept 2 bases outside the gene matches. In nucleotides, the CDR3 is TGTGCCAGCAGTGAATGGAGCGGGAACAATGAGCAGTTCTTC. Translation gives CASSEWSGNNEQFF.

The gene calls are TRBV7-9 and TRBJ1-4, with a weak D call TRBD1 (5 bases). The V end lost 5 bases, the J end lost 3 bases, and 16 bases lay between the germline ends. The length of the CDR3 is 16 residues. Germline CDR1 SEHNR, CDR2 FQNEAQ (reference sequence). DNA for the CDR3: TGTGCCAGCAGCCCATCTGCGGGGCAAGCTAATGAAAAACTGTTTTTT. Protein product: CASSPSAGQANEKLFF.

This rearrangement joins TRBV7-2 to TRBJ1-4; 9 positions agree with TRBD1. CDR3 size: 15 residues. V dropped 5 bases and J dropped 6; count of bases not matched to a gene: 7. CDR1 SGHTA and CDR2 FQGNSA come from the germline V gene. CDR3: CASSLGQGSYEKLFF. The CDR3 nucleotides are TGTGCCAGCAGCCTCGGACAGGGGTCCTATGAAAAACTGTTTTTT.

The V gene is TRBV19, the J gene TRBJ2-2; TRBD2 matches at 9 bases. The CDR3 spans 14 residues. The ends lost 7 bases at V and 11 bases at J; junction bases unmatched: 11. The germline V gene encodes CDR1 LNHDA and CDR2 SQIVND (reference sequence). CDR3 sequence reads: CASTPVRGGFELFF. DNA of the CDR3: TGTGCCAGTACCCCTGTGCGGGGGGGCTTTGAGCTGTTTTTT.

This clone has a single count. The chain is built from TRBV5-4 and TRBJ1-2; D not resolved. The CDR3 length is 12 residues. The germline CDR1 and CDR2 sequences are SGHNT and YYREEE (reference sequence). Trimming took 2 bases from V and 8 from J, leaving 10 bases between them. The CDR3 coding sequence is TGTGCCAGCAGCTTTCAGGCAAGAGGCTACACCTTC. Translation gives CASSFQARGYTF.

The gene calls are TRBV2 and TRBJ1-5, with D perhaps matching TRBD1 (5 bases). V shed 1 base and J shed 6 bases, with 7 bases lying between them. The CDR3 covers 13 residues. From germline, CDR1 is SNHLY and CDR2 FYNNEI. This CDR3 reads CASSEGGPQPQHF. In DNA form, the CDR3 reads TGTGCCAGCAGTGAAGGGGGCCCTCAGCCCCAGCATTTT.

This chain connects TRBV19 to TRBJ2-3; no firm D call. The CDR3 extends over 11 amino acids. The V end was cut by 7 bases, the J end by 5 bases, with 7 bases between. Germline V gene sequence: CDR1 LNHDA, CDR2 SQIVND (reference sequence). This CDR3 reads CASIHLDTQYF. The CDR3 DNA is TGTGCCAGTATCCATTTAGATACGCAGTATTTT.